The clone carrying this TCR beta chain was picked up many times. What it recognizes is unknown. The data belong to a study of CD8+CD57+ T cells in acquired aplastic anemia. In the study overall: Sorting CD4+ and CD8+ cells gave DNA averaging approximately 2.9 ug. General study results and limits: Overlap between patients and controls comprised twenty-nine CD8+ CDR3 sequences. Levels of CD8+ Simpson's diversity were not significantly distinct in patients versus controls.

Genomic DNA, serving as template, underwent TCR beta VDJ and CDR3 profiling. TCRdb analysed the reads with MiXCR anew, one entry per CDR3 protein. The top ten clones hold around 8% of a sample with about 270,000 distinct CDR3 sequences, roughly three fifths of them seen once. The CDR3 runs to 16 residues. Deletions cut 1 base from V and 7 bases from J, with 15 bases between. CDR1 is SGHRS, CDR2 YFSETQ, per germline. Sequenced: sorted CD4+, CD8+, or CD8+CD57+ T cells (not recorded which) from PBMCs. The rearrangement links TRBV5-1 to TRBJ1-6; D is ambiguous. This receptor was identified in a human donor with severe aplastic anemia or a healthy control (not recorded which). CDR3 nucleotides: TGCGCCAGCAGCTTGTATCCGTCGTCTGCGAATTCACCCCTCCACTTT. It codes for CASSLYPSSANSPLHF. Looking up the rest from reference TRBV5-1 and TRBJ1-6 gives the full variable domain: KAGVTQTPRYLIKTRGQQVTLSCSPISGHRSVSWYQQTPGQGLQFLFEYFSETQRNKGNFPGRFSGRQFSNSRSEMNVSTLELGDSALYLCASSLYPSSANSPLHFGNGTRLTVT.